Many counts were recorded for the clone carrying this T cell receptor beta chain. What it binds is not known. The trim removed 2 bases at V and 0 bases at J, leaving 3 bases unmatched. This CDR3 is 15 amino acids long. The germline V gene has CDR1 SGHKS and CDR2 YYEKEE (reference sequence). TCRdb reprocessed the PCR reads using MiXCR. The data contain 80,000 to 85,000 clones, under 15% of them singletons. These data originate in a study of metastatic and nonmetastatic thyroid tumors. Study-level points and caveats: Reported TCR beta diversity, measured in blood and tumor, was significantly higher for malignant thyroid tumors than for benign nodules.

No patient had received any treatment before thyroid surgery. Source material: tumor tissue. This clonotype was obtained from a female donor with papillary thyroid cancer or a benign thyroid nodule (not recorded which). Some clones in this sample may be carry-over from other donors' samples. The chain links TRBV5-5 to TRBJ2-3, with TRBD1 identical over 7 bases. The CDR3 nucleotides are TGTGCCAGCAGCTTTACAGGGGCTAGCACAGATACGCAGTATTTT. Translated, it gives CASSFTGASTDTQYF.